Here is one T cell receptor beta chain with its context. The PCR made use of 60 Vbeta and 13 Jbeta primers. Libraries were prepared by immunoSEQ multiplex PCR; TCRdb keeps only in-frame clonotypes and omits some of them. The top ten clones hold approximately 2.1% of a sample with over 150,000 clones, around 80% of them seen once. This record belongs to a study of cytomegalovirus exposure and HLA in healthy donors. CDR1 is SGHRS, CDR2 YFSETQ, per germline. The CDR3 loop spans 13 amino acids. The V gene lost 2 bases and the J gene lost 6 bases, with 11 bases spanning the gap. The genes are TRBV5-1 and TRBJ1-1; a weak D match, TRBD1 (6 bases). Sample: PBMCs. This receptor was taken from a male donor in good health and CMV-seronegative. The CDR3 nucleotides are TGCGCCAGCAGCTTCTCTGGGGGCCCTGAAGCTTTCTTT. It specifies CASSFSGGPEAFF.